A single sample gave rise to the 32 T cell receptor beta chains below, sequenced in a study of cytomegalovirus exposure and HLA in healthy donors. PCR amplification relied on 60 Vbeta primers (plus 13 Jbeta primers). The table came from immunoSEQ multiplex PCR; TCRdb's copy has only in-frame clones and leaves some out. The top ten clones hold roughly 7.4% of a sample with under 300,000 clones, 70% to 90% of them seen once. Sequencing input: PBMCs. The receptor source for this set is an older woman in good health and CMV-seropositive.

V gene TRBV27 combines with J gene TRBJ2-7; 9 bases align to TRBD2. CDR1 and CDR2 from the germline V gene are MNHEY and SMNVEV (reference sequence). The trim removed 5 bases at V and 5 bases at J, leaving 13 bases unmatched. This CDR3 is built from 16 residues. The CDR3 sequence: CASSPKTSGRGNEQYF. The CDR3 DNA reads as TGTGCCAGCAGTCCGAAAACTAGCGGGCGGGGGAACGAGCAGTACTTC.

This chain connects TRBV15 to TRBJ2-7, with 12 bases matching TRBD2. The CDR3 extends over 16 amino acids. V trimming: 4 bases; J trimming: 7 bases; junction bases outside the gene matches: 11. Germline assignment: CDR1 LNHNV and CDR2 YYDKDF (reference sequence). The CDR3 reads CATSKDLAGGPGEQYF. The CDR3 DNA reads as TGTGCCACCAGCAAAGACCTAGCGGGAGGGCCGGGTGAGCAGTACTTC.

The rearrangement joins TRBV19 to TRBJ1-2, with TRBD1 identical over 9 bases. J gave up 8 bases and V 10 bases, and 14 bases lay outside the gene matches. CDR1 and CDR2 from the germline V gene are LNHDA and SQIVND (reference sequence). The length of the CDR3 is 14 residues. The CDR3, as DNA: TGTGCCACCCTTCAAGACAGGGGGTCGAAGGGCTACACCTTC. Translating gives CATLQDRGSKGYTF.

The CDR3 loop is CASSRPTGEGPDTQYF. The CDR3 bases are TGTGCCAGCAGCCGACCGACAGGGGAAGGGCCAGATACGCAGTATTTT. The rearrangement links TRBV5-4 to TRBJ2-3; 8 nucleotides match TRBD1. With 4 bases clipped from V and 4 bases from J, the junction kept 11 bases outside the gene matches. Germline V gene lookup returns CDR1 SGHNT and CDR2 YYREEE (reference sequence). CDR3 length: 16 residues.

V usage is TRBV7-5 and J usage is TRBJ2-7; the D call TRBD1 from the table was never checked on the DNA. TRBV7-5 counts as a pseudogene. This CDR3 region has 14 residues. This CDR3 reads CVSLRTGISYEQYF. CDR3 DNA: TGTGTCTCGCTTAGGACAGGGATTTCTTACGAGCAGTACTTC.

The V gene is TRBV2, the J gene TRBJ2-1; D possibly corresponds to TRBD1 (6 bases). The V end lost 6 bases, the J end lost 4 bases, and 13 bases lay between the germline ends. This CDR3 has 14 residues. Germline V gives CDR1 SNHLY, CDR2 FYNNEI. The CDR3 reads CASRGTFFYNEQFF. The CDR3 DNA reads as TGTGCCAGCAGAGGGACATTTTTTTACAATGAGCAGTTCTTC.

The chain uses TRBV19 and TRBJ1-5; 7 nucleotides agree with TRBD1. There are 15 residues in the CDR3. CDR1 is LNHDA, CDR2 SQIVND, per germline (reference sequence). With V trimmed by 10 bases and J by 3 bases, 12 bases remained unmatched. The CDR3 DNA reads as TGTGCCACTTCCCCCGGGACAGCCTACAATCAGCCCCAGCATTTT. As protein: CATSPGTAYNQPQHF.

The chain combines TRBV11-1 with TRBJ2-5, with D tentatively TRBD2 (5 bases). CDR1 and CDR2 (germline): SGHAT, FQDESV (reference sequence). With 4 bases removed from V and 3 bases from J, the gap between germline ends came to 24 bases. The CDR3 totals 18 residues. The CDR3 region has the DNA TGTGCCAGCAGCTCTGGGGAGTCACTACTCCCCCCCGAAGAGACCCAGTACTTC. It specifies CASSSGESLLPPEETQYF.

The chain has TRBV5-6 and TRBJ2-5, with 7 bases aligning to TRBD1. The CDR3 runs to 14 residues. With 5 bases clipped from V and 5 bases from J, the junction kept 9 bases outside the gene matches. Germline assignment: CDR1 SGHDT and CDR2 YYEEEE. CDR3 sequence reads: CASSLSGGLETQYF. The CDR3, as DNA: TGTGCCAGCAGTCTCTCAGGGGGTCTGGAGACCCAGTACTTC.

The rearrangement uses TRBV5-1 and TRBJ2-7; 7 bases are a match to TRBD1. Germline CDR1 is SGHRS and CDR2 is YFSETQ. V was clipped by 4 bases and J by 0 bases; unmatched bases: 4. The CDR3 has 14 residues. The CDR3 DNA follows: TGCGCCAGCAGCACCGGGACAGCCTCCTACGAGCAGTACTTC. Residues: CASSTGTASYEQYF.

There are a few counts of this clone. This chain uses TRBV27 with TRBJ2-2, with 12 bases identical to TRBD2. The germline CDR1 and CDR2 sequences are MNHEY and SMNVEV (reference sequence). V was pared by 2 bases and J by 5 bases, with 9 bases of the junction left unmatched. The CDR3 extends over 18 amino acids. Here the CDR3 DNA reads TGTGCCAGCAGTTTAAACCGACTAGCGGGAGAGGGGACCGGGGAGCTGTTTTTT. Its protein is CASSLNRLAGEGTGELFF.

This clone has only one observation. The rearrangement uses TRBV15 and TRBJ2-7; D possibly corresponds to TRBD2 (5 bases). The CDR3 totals 15 residues. The V gene lost 0 bases and the J gene lost 6 bases, with 15 bases spanning the gap. In germline, CDR1 is LNHNV, CDR2 YYDKDF (reference sequence). CDR3 loop: CATSRDQRPEGEQYF. The CDR3 DNA follows: TGTGCCACCAGCAGAGATCAACGGCCTGAGGGCGAGCAGTACTTC.

This sequence joins TRBV4-1 and TRBJ2-2; the D gene is possibly TRBD1 (6 bases). Germline CDR1 is MGHRA and CDR2 is YSYEKL. This CDR3 spans 14 amino acids. The V end was cut by 2 bases, the J end by 8 bases, with 12 bases between. Here the CDR3 reads CASSQQLGAGELFF. The CDR3 DNA is TGCGCCAGCAGCCAACAACTGGGGGCTGGGGAGCTGTTTTTT.

The rearrangement joins TRBV2 to TRBJ1-4; maybe TRBD1 (5 bases). Germline CDR1 and CDR2: SNHLY and FYNNEI. CDR3 length: 13 amino acids. Trimming removed 8 bases from V and 6 bases from J, with 13 bases in between. The CDR3: CASGGTLDEKLFF. The DNA for the CDR3 is TGTGCCAGCGGCGGGACCCTGGATGAAAAACTGTTTTTT.

In the case of this clone: One end of the junction does not line up with germline, which may come from a read error. The chain is built from TRBV10-3 and TRBJ2-7; TRBD1 is a possible D gene (6 bases). The CDR3 loop spans 13 amino acids. Germline lookup yields CDR1 ENHRY and CDR2 SYGVKD. CDR3 nucleotides: TGTGCCATCCGTTCCAGGGGCAGATCGGAGCAGCACTTC. Its protein product is CAIRSRGRSEQHF.

In its sample, this clone was seen a few times. The V gene is TRBV19, the J gene TRBJ1-1; 8 nucleotides agree with TRBD1. There are 14 residues in the CDR3. Germline CDR1 and CDR2: LNHDA and SQIVND (reference sequence). Trimming at V came to 3 bases and at J to 5 bases, leaving 5 bases not matched to a gene. DNA of the CDR3: TGTGCCAGTAGTATTCGGACAGGGAAGACTGAAGCTTTCTTT. Amino acid sequence: CASSIRTGKTEAFF.

The gene calls are TRBV4-2 and TRBJ2-6; 7 bases are a match to TRBD2. Per the germline V gene, CDR1 is LGHNA and CDR2 is YNFKEQ. V shed 0 bases, J shed 0 bases, and the junction held 5 bases outside the gene matches. There are 18 residues in the CDR3. This CDR3 is CASSQDTGGFSGANVLTF. The CDR3 nucleotides read TGTGCCAGCAGCCAAGATACGGGAGGCTTCTCTGGGGCCAACGTCCTGACTTTC.

The chain joins TRBV5-6 to TRBJ2-7, with TRBD2 identical over 16 bases. Germline trimming cut 4 bases from V and 0 bases from J; bases unmatched to any gene: 10. CDR1 is SGHDT and CDR2 is YYEEEE in the germline V gene. This CDR3 contains 19 residues. CDR3 DNA: TGTGCCAGCAGCCGACCGGGACTAGCGGGAGGGAGTTTCTCCTACGAGCAGTACTTC. Translation: CASSRPGLAGGSFSYEQYF. The full variable domain, with the rest looked up from reference TRBV5-6 and TRBJ2-7, is DAGVTQSPTHLIKTRGQQVTLRCSPKSGHDTVSWYQQALGQGPQFIFQYYEEEERQRGNFPDRFSGHQFPNYSSELNVNALLLGDSALYLCASSRPGLAGGSFSYEQYFGPGTRLTVT.

The rearrangement links TRBV29-1 to TRBJ2-2, with 8 bases matching TRBD2. The germline CDR1 and CDR2 sequences are SQVTM and ANQGSEA. Trimming took 6 bases from V and 5 from J; bases not matched to a gene: 8. The CDR3 covers 14 residues. The CDR3 nucleotides read TGCAGCGTCCTCGAGCGGGAGTTGACCGGGGAGCTGTTTTTT. Translating it yields CSVLERELTGELFF.

This clone showed up just once. The chain employs TRBV25-1 and TRBJ2-1; the D gene is possibly TRBD1 (6 bases). CDR1 and CDR2 from the germline V gene are MGHDK and SYGVNS. CDR3 length: 16 residues. Trimming removed 4 bases from V and 0 bases from J, with 13 bases in between. The CDR3 DNA reads as TGTGCCAGCAGTGCCGGACAGCGAACCTCCTACAATGAGCAGTTCTTC. This codes for CASSAGQRTSYNEQFF.

The gene calls are TRBV5-1 and TRBJ2-1; 9 nucleotides line up with TRBD2. Germline CDR1 is SGHRS and CDR2 is YFSETQ. The CDR3 is 16 residues long. V lost 1 base and J lost 0; bases outside the gene matches: 2. The CDR3 bases are TGCGCCAGCAGCTTGAAACTAGCGGGCTCCTACAATGAGCAGTTCTTC. Protein product: CASSLKLAGSYNEQFF.

The V call is TRBV5-1, the J call TRBJ1-5; TRBD1 matches 7 bases. V trimming: 4 bases; J trimming: 7 bases; junction bases outside the gene matches: 11. Germline lookup yields CDR1 SGHRS and CDR2 YFSETQ. The CDR3 has 15 amino acids. The CDR3 is CASSRTGQGEQPQHF. The CDR3 DNA reads TGCGCCAGCAGCCGCACGGGCCAGGGGGAACAGCCCCAGCATTTT.

The J gene is TRBJ1-3, the V gene TRBV2, with D possibly matching TRBD1 (5 bases). In germline, CDR1 is SNHLY, CDR2 FYNNEI. Trimming left V 0 bases short and J 2 bases short, with 11 bases between. The CDR3 loop spans 16 amino acids. The CDR3 DNA reads as TGTGCCAGCAGTGAAGCGTGGGGGGGAACTGGAAACACCATATATTTT. Its translation: CASSEAWGGTGNTIYF.

This clone was detected only a few times. This chain connects TRBV7-9 to TRBJ2-7, with D tentatively TRBD1 (5 bases). Germline V gene sequence: CDR1 SEHNR, CDR2 FQNEAQ (reference sequence). Trimming cost V 5 bases and J 2 bases, with 13 bases left between them. This CDR3 comprises 14 residues. The CDR3 here is CASSHWTSTYEQYF. DNA for the CDR3: TGTGCCAGCAGCCACTGGACATCTACCTACGAGCAGTACTTC.

The chain couples TRBV19 to TRBJ1-3; D is perhaps TRBD1 (5 bases). This CDR3 spans 17 amino acids. The germline V gene encodes CDR1 LNHDA and CDR2 SQIVND (reference sequence). The ends were cut back, 5 bases at V and 3 bases at J, with 20 bases in the middle. For the CDR3, the DNA is TGTGCCAGTAGTCCCCCTTTGCAGGGAGGATATGGAAACACCATATATTTT. Amino acids: CASSPPLQGGYGNTIYF.

This chain links TRBV5-4 with TRBJ2-5; maybe TRBD2 (7 bases). The germline V and J ends were trimmed by 5 bases and 8 bases, with 10 bases remaining between them. Germline values: CDR1 SGHNT, CDR2 YYREEE (reference sequence). The CDR3 covers 11 residues. The CDR3 sequence is CASSWGGTQYF. The DNA for the CDR3 is TGTGCCAGCAGTTGGGGGGGCACCCAGTACTTC.

A few counts support this clone. V usage is TRBV2 and J usage is TRBJ1-1; D perhaps matches TRBD1 (5 bases). The V end was cut by 1 base, the J end by 5 bases, with 20 bases between. The germline V gene encodes CDR1 SNHLY and CDR2 FYNNEI. This CDR3 contains 17 residues. The CDR3 sequence: CASSEGSSGARGTEAFF. The CDR3 bases are TGTGCCAGCAGTGAAGGGAGTTCTGGGGCGCGGGGAACTGAAGCTTTCTTT.

This chain connects TRBV25-1 to TRBJ1-3, with unresolved D. Germline CDR1 MGHDK, CDR2 SYGVNS. This CDR3 region has 14 residues. V was shortened by 4 bases and J by 3 bases, with 10 bases between the two germline ends. The CDR3, as DNA: TGTGCCAGCAGTGCGGGGTACTTTGGAAACACCATATATTTT. This gives the protein CASSAGYFGNTIYF.

The gene calls are TRBV18 and TRBJ1-1; D is uncertain. V lost 5 bases and J lost 8, with 9 bases in between. Germline lookup yields CDR1 KGHSH and CDR2 LQKENI. This CDR3 is built from 11 residues. CDR3 sequence: CASSKLSEAFF. The CDR3 region has the DNA TGTGCCAGCTCAAAGCTGAGCGAAGCTTTCTTT. Full variable domain (missing parts from reference TRBV18 and TRBJ1-1): NAGVMQNPRHLVRRRGQEARLRCSPMKGHSHVYWYRQLPEEGLKFMVYLQKENIIDESGMPKERFSAEFPKEGPSILRIQQVVRGDSAAYFCASSKLSEAFFGQGTRLTVV.

V and J are TRBV10-1 and TRBJ2-7, with D tentatively TRBD2 (5 bases). Trimming took 8 bases from V and 4 from J, leaving 9 bases between them. The CDR3 runs to 11 residues. Germline CDR1 is WNHNN and CDR2 is SYGVQD (reference sequence). CDR3 in DNA: TGCGCCAGCCGGGGTGGGTACGAGCAGTACTTC. This codes for CASRGGYEQYF.

The chain recombines TRBV5-1 with TRBJ2-3; D is uncertain. The CDR3 extends over 12 amino acids. V lost 3 bases, J lost 6 bases, and 8 bases lay in between. The germline gives CDR1 SGHRS, CDR2 YFSETQ. The CDR3 bases are TGCGCCAGCAGCTCAGACTGGGATACGCAGTATTTT. This encodes CASSSDWDTQYF.

The V call is TRBV4-1, the J call TRBJ2-1, with 7 bases matching TRBD2. V shed 1 base, J shed 12 bases, and the junction held 9 bases outside the gene matches. The CDR3 has 14 residues. Germline V gene lookup returns CDR1 MGHRA and CDR2 YSYEKL. The CDR3 sequence: CASSQATLGEGQFF. The CDR3 nucleotides are TGCGCCAGCAGCCAAGCAACCCTAGGGGAGGGGCAGTTCTTC.